This TCR beta chain was profiled in a study of T cell responses to AZD1222 COVID-19 vaccine (dated by TCRdb to the early 2020s). General notes on the study: TCR sequencing covered 233 trial participants: 200 to 220 given two doses of AZD1222 and around 25 given two doses of MenACWY control vaccine. Trial participants were enrolled by age into 18-55, 56-69 and 70-plus year subgroups, with roughly 150, 30 and 60 TCR-sequenced participants respectively.

The investigation overall reported the following: The 56-69-year group was small, and its depth increase did not reach significance, likely because of low power. Participants were mostly white British and included more females than males, and it was suggested by the authors that clonal diversity may have been underestimated. A significant rise in spike-specific TCR breadth and depth was observed after two AZD1222 doses relative to day 0 and relative to MenACWY recipients. No day 14 peak-response samples were available, so repertoires were characterized only after the peak T cell response. Reportedly, close to half of the unique spike-specific TCRs recognized epitopes lying outside the regions that are mutated in the B.1.351 and B.1.1.7 variants. CD4 TCRs associated with the vaccine covered the entire spike protein, and the dominant responses were in regions 160-218 and 743-854. Conclusions about previously exposed vaccinees are limited because only a handful of AZD1222 recipients were SARS-CoV-2 seropositive at baseline.

The CDR3 regions of human TCRbeta chains were subjected to immunosequencing. The authors' pipeline ran thus. Repertoire TCRs were matched against a reference library of SARS-CoV-2-specific TCRs generated with the MIRA antigen-specificity platform. Breadth was defined as the fraction of unique TCRs that were SARS-CoV-2-associated, and depth was defined as the fraction of total T cells that were SARS-CoV-2-associated. Using the MIRA data, each spike-specific TCR was mapped to the spike region that the TCR reacts to and placed in a CD4 or CD8 class. Log10-transformed breadth and depth values were compared by one-way ANOVA with Sidak's multiple comparisons tests. This immuneACCESS table, as held by TCRdb, lists in-frame sequences with V and J called but not all clones. Of the missing ones, under half trace to an unresolved V gene in checked studies; the others have no known cause. V, J and clone size derive from that table, while D and trimming were established from the DNA sequence. This sample comprises about 200,000 clones, 85% to 95% of them detected only once. The top ten clonotypes cover roughly 1% of the sample.

As to this clone: The specificity of this receptor is unknown. No qualities accompany the bases; no much larger clone lies one base away.

The time point label here, explained by the study, means: about 28 days (+/-7) after the second vaccine dose. AZD1222 recipients with second doses at about 4 weeks or about 12 weeks were pooled, because spike-specific TCR depth and breadth did not differ between schedules. The vaccinee samples were drawn from two UK trials, COV001 and COV002, one of which was a single-blind randomized controlled phase 2/3 trial testing AZD1222 (ChAdOx1 nCoV-19) in healthy adults. For TCRbeta chain sequencing, PBMC samples from trial participants were taken at day 0 and at day 28 after the second dose. The CDR3 spans 15 residues, from the cysteine through the phenylalanine. Only CDR3 DNA remains: 45 bases, in frame from the first base. CDR1 is given as SGDLS and CDR2 as YYNGEE, both from the germline V gene. The germline ends are 9 bases apart after V is trimmed by 0 bases and J by 1 base.

Sequencing was performed on peripheral blood, taken 28 days after the second AZD1222 dose. This clonotype was obtained from an adult who received the AZD1222 COVID-19 vaccine. The chain employs TRBV9 and TRBJ2-3, with the D segment possibly TRBD1 or TRBD2, each aligning over 5 bases. The DNA is TGTGCCAGCAGCGTAGACCAGGGAGGCACAGATACGCAGTATTTT. Translation gives CASSVDQGGTDTQYF. The CDR3, completed at both ends by the reference TRBV9 and TRBJ2-3 genes, gives the full variable domain DSGVTQTPKHLITATGQRVTLRCSPRSGDLSVYWYQQSLDQGLQFLIQYYNGEERAKGNILERFSAQQFPDLHSELNLSSLELGDSALYFCASSVDQGGTDTQYFGPGTRLTVL.